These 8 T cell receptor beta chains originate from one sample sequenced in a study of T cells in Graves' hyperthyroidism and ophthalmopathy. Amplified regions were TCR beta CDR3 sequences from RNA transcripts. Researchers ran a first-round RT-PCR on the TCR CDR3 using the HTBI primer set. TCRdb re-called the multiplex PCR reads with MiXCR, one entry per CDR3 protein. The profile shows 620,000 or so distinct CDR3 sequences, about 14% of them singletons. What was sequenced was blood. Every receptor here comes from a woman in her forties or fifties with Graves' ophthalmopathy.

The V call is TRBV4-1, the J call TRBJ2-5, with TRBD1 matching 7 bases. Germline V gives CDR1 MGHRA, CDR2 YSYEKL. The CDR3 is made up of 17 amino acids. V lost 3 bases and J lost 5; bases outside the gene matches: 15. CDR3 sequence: CASSQSLGAGGSETQYF. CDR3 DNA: TGCGCCAGCAGCCAGAGCCTCGGGGCAGGGGGATCGGAGACCCAGTACTTC.

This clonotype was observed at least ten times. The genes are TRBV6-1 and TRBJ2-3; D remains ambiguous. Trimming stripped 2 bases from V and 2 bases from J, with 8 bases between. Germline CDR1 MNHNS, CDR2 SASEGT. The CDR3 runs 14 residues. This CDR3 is CASSELITTDTQYF. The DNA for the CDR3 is TGTGCCAGCAGTGAATTGATAACCACAGATACGCAGTATTTT.

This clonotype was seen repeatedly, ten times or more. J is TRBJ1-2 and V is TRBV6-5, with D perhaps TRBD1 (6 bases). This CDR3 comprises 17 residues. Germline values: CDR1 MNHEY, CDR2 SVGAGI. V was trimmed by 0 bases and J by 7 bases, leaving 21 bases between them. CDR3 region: CASSYSGTGGDVGGYTF. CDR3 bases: TGTGCCAGCAGTTACTCTGGAACTGGGGGCGATGTAGGTGGCTACACCTTC.

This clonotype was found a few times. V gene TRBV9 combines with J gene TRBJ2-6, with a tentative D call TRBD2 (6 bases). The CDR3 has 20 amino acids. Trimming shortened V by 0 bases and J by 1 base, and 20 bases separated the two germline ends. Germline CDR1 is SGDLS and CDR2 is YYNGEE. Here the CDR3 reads CASSVVGGPRQRSGANVLTF. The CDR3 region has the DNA TGTGCCAGCAGCGTAGTCGGGGGACCCCGCCAACGGTCTGGGGCCAACGTCCTGACTTTC.

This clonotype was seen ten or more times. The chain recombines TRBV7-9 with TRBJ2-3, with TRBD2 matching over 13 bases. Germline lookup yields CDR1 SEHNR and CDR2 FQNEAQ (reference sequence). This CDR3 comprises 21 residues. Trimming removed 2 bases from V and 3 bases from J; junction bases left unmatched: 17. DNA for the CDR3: TGTGCCAGCAGCTTATGGGCGGCACCGACTAGCGGGAGGTTGGATACAGATACGCAGTATTTT. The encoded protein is CASSLWAAPTSGRLDTDTQYF.

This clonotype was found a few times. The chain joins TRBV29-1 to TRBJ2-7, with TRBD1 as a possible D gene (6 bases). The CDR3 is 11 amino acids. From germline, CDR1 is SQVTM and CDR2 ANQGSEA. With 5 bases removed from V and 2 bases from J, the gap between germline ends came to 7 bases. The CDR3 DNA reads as TGCAGCGTTACAGGGACCTACGAGCAGTACTTC. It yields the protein CSVTGTYEQYF.

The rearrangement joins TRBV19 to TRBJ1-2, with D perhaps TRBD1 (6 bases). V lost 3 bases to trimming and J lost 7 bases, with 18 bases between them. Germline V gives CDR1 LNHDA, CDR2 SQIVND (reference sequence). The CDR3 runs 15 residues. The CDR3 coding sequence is TGTGCCAGTAGTATCTCCCTTGCGGGGGGCCGTGGCTACACCTTC. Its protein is CASSISLAGGRGYTF.

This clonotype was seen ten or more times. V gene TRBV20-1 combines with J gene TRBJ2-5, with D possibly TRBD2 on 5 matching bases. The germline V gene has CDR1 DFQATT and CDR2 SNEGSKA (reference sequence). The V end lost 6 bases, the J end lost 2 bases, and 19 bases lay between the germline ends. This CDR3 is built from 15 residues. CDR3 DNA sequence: TGCAGTGCCATTCCCCCGGCGGGCCCTCAAGAGACCCAGTACTTC. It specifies CSAIPPAGPQETQYF.